This T cell receptor beta chain was identified during a study of T cells in Graves' hyperthyroidism and ophthalmopathy. This CDR3 comprises 11 residues. The germline CDR1 and CDR2 sequences are SGHTA and FQGNSA. V was pared by 2 bases and J by 7 bases, with 5 bases between. What was amplified from RNA transcripts were TCR beta CDR3 regions. In the first-round RT-PCR of the TCR CDR3, the HTBI primer set was used. TCRdb called the multiplex PCR reads again in MiXCR, with one record for every CDR3 protein. The table shows 450,000 to 700,000 distinct CDR3 sequences, with roughly 50% occurring only once. This clonotype appeared a few times.

V is TRBV7-2 and J is TRBJ2-5; no clear D. Specimen: peripheral blood or thyroid tissue (not recorded which). This TCR was recovered from a woman aged 18-29 years with Graves' hyperthyroidism. The CDR3 loop is CASSLTGTQYF. Written as DNA, the CDR3 is TGTGCCAGCAGCTTAACCGGGACCCAGTACTTC. The whole variable domain, remainder taken from reference TRBV7-2 and TRBJ2-5, is GAGVSQSPSNKVTEKGKDVELRCDPISGHTALYWYRQSLGQGLEFLIYFQGNSAPDKSGLPSDRFSAERTGGSVSTLTIQRTQQEDSAVYLCASSLTGTQYFGPGTRLLVL.